These 32 T cell receptor beta chains were sequenced from one sample in a study of cytomegalovirus exposure and HLA in healthy donors. The study ran its PCR with 60 Vbeta and 13 Jbeta primers. Using immunoSEQ multiplex PCR, the repertoire was profiled, and TCRdb retains in-frame clones only, with some absent. Altogether roughly 190,000 clones are present, approximately 85% being singletons, with the ten largest covering around 1.9%. The material sequenced was PBMCs. Receptors originate from a man between 18 and 29 years old in good health and CMV-seronegative.

The chain links TRBV6-6 to TRBJ2-1, with 13 bases matching TRBD2. Germline V gives CDR1 MNHNY, CDR2 SVGAGI (reference sequence). Trimming took 6 bases from V and 14 from J; bases not matched to a gene: 13. This CDR3 is 15 amino acids long. The CDR3 protein is CASSRTSGRVSPKFF. CDR3 coding DNA: TGTGCCAGCAGCCGGACTAGCGGGAGAGTGAGCCCTAAGTTCTTC.

V gene TRBV5-4 combines with J gene TRBJ2-7; 8 bases fit TRBD1. The CDR3 is 14 amino acids. Germline trimming cut 4 bases from V and 5 bases from J; bases unmatched to any gene: 8. CDR1 and CDR2 (germline): SGHNT, YYREEE (reference sequence). CDR3 nucleotides: TGTGCCAGCAGCCCGACAGGGGCAATCGACGAGCAGTACTTC. Its protein is CASSPTGAIDEQYF.

The chain links TRBV5-6 to TRBJ2-3; 11 bases agree with TRBD2. CDR3 length: 17 amino acids. The V and J ends lost 1 base and 2 bases, in that order; junction bases with no gene match: 6. The V gene's germline CDR1 is SGHDT and CDR2 YYEEEE. CDR3 bases: TGTGCCAGCAGCTTGTTTACTAGCGGGGGATACACAGATACGCAGTATTTT. It yields the protein CASSLFTSGGYTDTQYF.

The genes are TRBV4-3 and TRBJ1-1; D is unresolved. Deletions cut 0 bases from V and 0 bases from J, with 11 bases between. The CDR3 has 16 residues. From germline, CDR1 is LGHNA and CDR2 YSLEER. DNA of the CDR3: TGCGCCAGCAGCCAAGATTCGGGAGCCATGAACACTGAAGCTTTCTTT. Encoded protein: CASSQDSGAMNTEAFF.

The chain couples TRBV2 to TRBJ1-5; D is possibly TRBD1 (6 bases). The CDR3 is made up of 13 amino acids. The V end lost 8 bases, the J end lost 3 bases, and 11 bases lay between the germline ends. The germline gives CDR1 SNHLY, CDR2 FYNNEI. In nucleotides, the CDR3 is TGTGCCAGCGGCGGACAGTACAATCAGCCCCAGCATTTT. Its translation: CASGGQYNQPQHF.

CDR3 residues: CASSSSTGRHYNEQFF. The CDR3 DNA is TGTGCCAGCAGCTCGTCGACAGGGCGACACTACAATGAGCAGTTCTTC. This chain uses TRBV7-9 with TRBJ2-1; 7 positions match TRBD1. CDR3 size: 16 residues. Germline values: CDR1 SEHNR, CDR2 FQNEAQ (reference sequence). Losses at the gene ends were 4 bases for V and 3 bases for J; bases not matched to a gene: 9.

DNA of the CDR3: TGCGCCAGCAGCTTGAAGGGGGACCAGCCCCAGCATTTT. Translating gives CASSLKGDQPQHF. V usage is TRBV5-1 and J usage is TRBJ1-5, with a tentative D call TRBD1 (6 bases). In germline, CDR1 is SGHRS, CDR2 YFSETQ. V gave up 1 base and J gave up 7 bases, with 9 bases separating them. CDR3 length: 13 amino acids. Combining the CDR3 with reference TRBV5-1 and TRBJ1-5 gives the whole variable domain KAGVTQTPRYLIKTRGQQVTLSCSPISGHRSVSWYQQTPGQGLQFLFEYFSETQRNKGNFPGRFSGRQFSNSRSEMNVSTLELGDSALYLCASSLKGDQPQHFGDGTRLSIL.

The rearrangement links TRBV7-9 to TRBJ1-1, with 7 bases that match TRBD1. From germline, CDR1 is SEHNR and CDR2 FQNEAQ (reference sequence). The CDR3 is made up of 14 amino acids. The V and J ends lost 3 bases and 6 bases, in that order; junction bases with no gene match: 7. CDR3 region: CASSLGQIGAEAFF. DNA of the CDR3: TGTGCCAGCAGCTTGGGACAGATCGGGGCTGAAGCTTTCTTT.

CDR3 protein: CASSYSEKQGARETQYF. The CDR3 nucleotides read TGTGCCAGCAGTTATTCCGAAAAACAGGGGGCGCGGGAGACCCAGTACTTC. The chain combines TRBV6-9 with TRBJ2-5, with 9 bases aligning to TRBD1. This CDR3 has 17 residues. With V trimmed by 0 bases and J by 5 bases, 10 bases remained unmatched. Germline lookup yields CDR1 MNHGY and CDR2 SVAAGI.

The chain is built from TRBV15 and TRBJ2-3, with 7 bases matching TRBD1. From germline, CDR1 is LNHNV and CDR2 YYDKDF (reference sequence). V was pared by 5 bases and J by 2 bases, with 10 bases of the junction left unmatched. The CDR3 runs 16 residues. The CDR3 DNA follows: TGTGCCACCAGCTCGCGACAGGGTAGCGTCACAGATACGCAGTATTTT. It is translated as CATSSRQGSVTDTQYF.

The chain combines TRBV11-2 with TRBJ1-1; D gene unclear. The CDR3 consists of 14 residues. Germline V lookup: CDR1 SGHAT, CDR2 FQNNGV. V gave up 6 bases and J gave up 0 bases, with 11 bases separating them. The CDR3, as DNA: TGTGCCAGCAGACCCCTACAGATGAACACTGAAGCTTTCTTT. Translated: CASRPLQMNTEAFF.

The V call is TRBV10-2, the J call TRBJ2-5; 8 positions match TRBD1. With 11 bases clipped from V and 5 bases from J, the junction kept 7 bases outside the gene matches. The germline gives CDR1 WSHSY, CDR2 SAAADI. The CDR3 runs 12 residues. CDR3 DNA sequence: TGCGCCGCCCAGGGGGCGATGGAGACCCAGTACTTC. Encoded protein: CAAQGAMETQYF.

The V call is TRBV30, the J call TRBJ2-4; D unresolved. This CDR3 contains 17 residues. The V end was cut by 2 bases, the J end by 0 bases, with 17 bases between. The germline gives CDR1 GTSNPN, CDR2 SVGIG (reference sequence). The CDR3 nucleotides are TGTGCCTGGAGTCACCCCGGGTCGGCCGTAGCCAAAAACATTCAGTACTTC. Protein product: CAWSHPGSAVAKNIQYF.

V and J are TRBV18 and TRBJ2-1; D perhaps matches TRBD2 (6 bases). V was pared by 5 bases and J by 3 bases, with 14 bases between. From germline, CDR1 is KGHSH and CDR2 LQKENI. The CDR3 runs 15 residues. This CDR3 reads CASSRTSKSYNEQFF. The CDR3 nucleotides are TGTGCCAGCTCAAGAACTAGCAAGAGCTACAATGAGCAGTTCTTC.

J is TRBJ2-2 and V is TRBV15, with a possible D match to TRBD1 (5 bases). V was cut by 0 bases and J by 5 bases, with 13 bases left in between. Germline lookup yields CDR1 LNHNV and CDR2 YYDKDF (reference sequence). There are 16 residues in the CDR3. The CDR3 DNA sequence: TGTGCCACCAGCAGAGATAGCCCAGGGCGTACCGGGGAGCTGTTTTTT. This gives the protein CATSRDSPGRTGELFF.

The chain uses TRBV5-5 and TRBJ2-5; TRBD2 matches at 10 bases. Germline values: CDR1 SGHKS, CDR2 YYEKEE (reference sequence). The CDR3 totals 16 residues. Germline trimming cut 2 bases from V and 1 base from J; bases unmatched to any gene: 5. The CDR3 region is CASSFPGLAVQETQYF. As DNA, the CDR3 is TGTGCCAGCAGCTTCCCCGGACTAGCGGTCCAAGAGACCCAGTACTTC.

V and J are TRBV18 and TRBJ2-4; 7 bases are shared with TRBD1. The J segment lost 7 bases and the V segment lost 3 bases, leaving 9 bases of the junction unmatched. Germline lookup yields CDR1 KGHSH and CDR2 LQKENI. CDR3 size: 15 residues. The CDR3 DNA reads as TGTGCCAGCTCACCCCTGGGACAGCTGGGGAACATTCAGTACTTC. It is translated as CASSPLGQLGNIQYF. The full variable domain, its missing parts supplied by reference TRBV18 and TRBJ2-4, is NAGVMQNPRHLVRRRGQEARLRCSPMKGHSHVYWYRQLPEEGLKFMVYLQKENIIDESGMPKERFSAEFPKEGPSILRIQQVVRGDSAAYFCASSPLGQLGNIQYFGAGTRLSVL.

This clone has a handful of counts. The chain uses TRBV7-9 and TRBJ2-4, with D perhaps matching TRBD2 (6 bases). The V end lost 7 bases, the J end lost 9 bases, and 13 bases lay between the germline ends. Germline V CDR1 and CDR2: SEHNR, FQNEAQ (reference sequence). The CDR3 totals 12 residues. The CDR3 coding sequence is TGTGCCAGCAACTCGGGGGACGGCATTCAGTACTTC. Protein sequence: CASNSGDGIQYF.

This clone was detected a few times. This chain uses TRBV29-1 with TRBJ2-3; 7 nucleotides align to TRBD1. The length of the CDR3 is 15 residues. Germline V lookup: CDR1 SQVTM, CDR2 ANQGSEA. Unmatched junction bases numbered 13, after V lost 6 bases and J lost 4 bases. CDR3 nucleotide sequence: TGCAGCGTAGCTCGTGACAGGGTAAGGGCAGATACGCAGTATTTT. This codes for CSVARDRVRADTQYF.

This clone was seen more than once but under ten times. This chain uses TRBV4-3 with TRBJ1-2, with D uncertain. Germline values: CDR1 LGHNA, CDR2 YSLEER. Trimming removed 0 bases from V and 3 bases from J, with 14 bases in between. This CDR3 is 16 amino acids long. Here the CDR3 DNA reads TGCGCCAGCAGCCAAGACAGATTTGCTCCGTACTATGGCTACACCTTC. It translates to CASSQDRFAPYYGYTF.

This clone was seen once. The rearrangement uses TRBV5-6 and TRBJ1-2; D gene ambiguous. V gave up 2 bases and J gave up 1 base, with 9 bases separating them. CDR1 and CDR2 from the germline V gene are SGHDT and YYEEEE. This CDR3 has 14 amino acids. The CDR3 bases are TGTGCCAGCAGCTTTAATAGAATTAACTATGGCTACACCTTC. Translated, it gives CASSFNRINYGYTF.

The chain recombines TRBV4-3 with TRBJ2-7, with D maybe TRBD1 (5 bases). The germline CDR1 and CDR2 sequences are LGHNA and YSLEER. Deletions cut 0 bases from V and 0 bases from J, with 9 bases between. The CDR3 extends over 15 amino acids. Here the CDR3 reads CASSQDDSSSYEQYF. CDR3 bases: TGCGCCAGCAGCCAAGATGACAGTAGCTCCTACGAGCAGTACTTC.

V gene TRBV5-1 combines with J gene TRBJ1-3; D remains ambiguous. The CDR3 contains 14 residues. The germline V gene encodes CDR1 SGHRS and CDR2 YFSETQ. Trimming stripped 0 bases from V and 4 bases from J, with 8 bases between. The CDR3 DNA is TGCGCCAGCAGCTTGGCCTCAGGAGGAAACACCATATATTTT. Translation: CASSLASGGNTIYF.

The rearrangement joins TRBV19 to TRBJ2-1, with 9 bases identical to TRBD2. V lost 3 bases to trimming and J lost 4 bases; unmatched junction nucleotides: 4. There are 15 residues in the CDR3. Per germline, CDR1 LNHDA and CDR2 SQIVND (reference sequence). CDR3 nucleotide sequence: TGTGCCAGTAGTATTAGCGGGGGCCCATACAATGAGCAGTTCTTC. It codes for CASSISGGPYNEQFF. The full variable domain, rest sourced from reference TRBV19 and TRBJ2-1, is DGGITQSPKYLFRKEGQNVTLSCEQNLNHDAMYWYRQDPGQGLRLIYYSQIVNDFQKGDIAEGYSVSREKKESFPLTVTSAQKNPTAFYLCASSISGGPYNEQFFGPGTRLTVL.

The chain joins TRBV7-2 to TRBJ1-3, with D hard to call. The CDR3 runs 15 residues. Germline-derived CDR1 and CDR2 are SGHTA and FQGNSA. V lost 0 bases to trimming and J lost 1 base, with 7 bases between them. The CDR3 loop is CASSLAGGSGNTIYF. In DNA, the CDR3 is TGTGCCAGCAGCTTAGCGGGCGGGTCTGGAAACACCATATATTTT. Variable domain in full (rest from reference TRBV7-2 and TRBJ1-3): GAGVSQSPSNKVTEKGKDVELRCDPISGHTALYWYRQSLGQGLEFLIYFQGNSAPDKSGLPSDRFSAERTGGSVSTLTIQRTQQEDSAVYLCASSLAGGSGNTIYFGEGSWLTVV.

V and J are TRBV10-1 and TRBJ1-1, with D perhaps matching TRBD1 (5 bases). V gave up 6 bases and J gave up 0 bases, with 20 bases separating them. CDR1 is WNHNN, CDR2 SYGVQD, per germline (reference sequence). This CDR3 spans 17 amino acids. For the CDR3, the DNA is TGCGCCAGCAGCGCGTCGATGGCCAGGGTTTTGAACACTGAAGCTTTCTTT. Its translation: CASSASMARVLNTEAFF.

The chain links TRBV5-4 to TRBJ2-5; D perhaps matches TRBD1 (6 bases). The V end lost 4 bases, the J end lost 2 bases, and 18 bases lay between the germline ends. CDR3 length: 16 amino acids. Germline-derived CDR1 and CDR2 are SGHNT and YYREEE (reference sequence). CDR3 DNA: TGTGCCAGCAGCACCCGAACACAGGGACCACAAGAGACCCAGTACTTC. This encodes CASSTRTQGPQETQYF.

This chain joins TRBV4-1 and TRBJ1-5; D remains unclear. With 1 base removed from V and 2 bases from J, the gap between germline ends came to 9 bases. This CDR3 has 15 residues. The germline V gene encodes CDR1 MGHRA and CDR2 YSYEKL. CDR3 in amino acids: CASSQVAEGNQPQHF. CDR3 nucleotide sequence: TGCGCCAGCAGCCAAGTGGCAGAGGGCAATCAGCCCCAGCATTTT.

This rearrangement joins TRBV5-1 to TRBJ1-4; a weak D match, TRBD1 (5 bases). CDR1 is SGHRS, CDR2 YFSETQ, per germline. The CDR3 is made up of 16 amino acids. V lost 0 bases and J 0 bases, leaving 9 bases between the germline ends. The CDR3 DNA follows: TGCGCCAGCAGCTTGGGGGGGGTCGCAACTAATGAAAAACTGTTTTTT. It translates to CASSLGGVATNEKLFF.

This chain links TRBV10-3 with TRBJ2-3; D gene uncertain. Germline V gives CDR1 ENHRY, CDR2 SYGVKD. V lost 8 bases to trimming and J lost 3 bases, with 18 bases between them. This CDR3 comprises 15 residues. CDR3 DNA sequence: TGTGCCATCGGCGTTGGCGGAGAAGGAACAGATACGCAGTATTTT. Its translation is CAIGVGGEGTDTQYF.

The chain is built from TRBV6-6 and TRBJ2-3; 10 nucleotides agree with TRBD1. The CDR3 covers 15 residues. In germline, CDR1 is MNHNY, CDR2 SVGAGI (reference sequence). V was clipped by 2 bases and J by 5 bases; unmatched bases: 4. Here the CDR3 reads CASSYKRTGGDTQYF. The CDR3 DNA sequence: TGTGCCAGCAGTTACAAAAGGACAGGGGGAGATACGCAGTATTTT.

CDR3 nucleotides: TGTGCCAGCAGCTTCGCGGGAGGGAGGGAGCAGTACTTC. Its translation: CASSFAGGREQYF. The gene calls are TRBV5-6 and TRBJ2-7, with 9 positions matching TRBD2. The CDR3 has 13 residues. The germline V gene has CDR1 SGHDT and CDR2 YYEEEE. V lost 2 bases and J lost 7; bases outside the gene matches: 4.